This TCR beta chain appears in the sequencing data of a study of cytomegalovirus exposure and HLA in healthy donors. Healthy individuals who donated bone marrow served as the donors. Though nominally healthy at sampling, donors likely had unrecorded immune exposures. V was trimmed by 5 bases and J by 10 bases, leaving 18 bases between them. Germline V lookup: CDR1 SGHDT, CDR2 YYEEEE. The CDR3 loop spans 14 amino acids. Of note for this clone: Its target is not known.

Study-level findings and limits: Links to common viral pathogens appeared, in a later analysis, for several of the most significant clusters. In an earlier analysis, in some 540 donors, most V segments appeared productive either ~87% or ~30% of the time.

The PCR used 60 Vbeta and 13 Jbeta primers. Data came from immunoSEQ multiplex PCR; TCRdb stores just in-frame clones and leaves some out. The repertoire holds around 170,000 clones, with around 80% as singletons. The sequence was obtained from a middle-aged man in good health and CMV-seronegative. Sequencing was done on a sample of PBMCs. This chain joins TRBV5-6 and TRBJ1-4; tentatively, D is TRBD1 (5 bases). CDR3 sequence: CASSVMGPDGKLFF. The DNA for the CDR3 is TGTGCCAGCAGTGTGATGGGGCCGGATGGAAAACTGTTTTTT.